This TCR beta chain emerged from a study of T-cell memory formation after mild COVID-19 listed by TCRdb under 2021. A note on the overall study: Most TCR sequence clusters were specific to one of the two donors. Two young, previously healthy adult volunteers, one female and one male, were included in the cohort. Longitudinal TCRalpha and TCRbeta repertoire sequencing tracked T-cell clones expanding and contracting after mild COVID-19 in a couple of donors. Results the study describes overall, beyond this receptor: Clones that contracted from day 15 to 85 showed balanced CD4/CD8 phenotypes, whereas a second wave of clones that expanded from day 15 to 37 leaned towards CD4+. The study included only a couple of mild cases, and larger cohorts that include severe cases with pre-infection samples were judged to be necessary. The detection of some responding clones in pre-infection memory suggests that pre-existing cross-reactive memory T cells joined the SARS-CoV-2 response. SARS-CoV-2 specificity was not confirmed for the second-wave clones peaking on day 37. Contracting CD4+ clones were found mainly in CM and EM memory subsets, while CD8+ clones were enriched in EMRA.

The run used an Illumina NovaSeq 6000. TCRalpha and TCRbeta cDNA libraries were constructed by 5'RACE with constant-segment primers, with sample barcodes and unique molecular identifiers being introduced. RNA was extracted from every sample with Trizol reagent. Libraries were amplified in two PCR steps, with a second sample barcode and Illumina TruSeq adapters added in the second step. Sequencing of the libraries was done on an Illumina NovaSeq, producing 2 x 150 bp paired-end reads. The published analysis was carried out like this. With migec v1.2.7, reads were demultiplexed and then collapsed into UMI-guided consensus sequences. Using mixcr v2.1.11, the UMI consensuses were aligned to TRA and TRB V and J templates and assembled into clonotypes. Expanded or contracted clonotypes were those called significant by both edgeR and NoisET, with noise models trained on biological replicates. edgeR calls used a false discovery rate-adjusted p below 0.01 and a log2 fold-change threshold of 1. PCA with hierarchical clustering of max-normalized trajectories of the 1000 most abundant clonotypes was used as exploratory dynamics analysis. Each responding clone was given a CD4 or CD8 phenotype based on the CD4+ and CD8+ repertoires, which had been sequenced separately. TCRdb passed the public sequencing reads through fastp at Q25 and MiXCR, retaining productive beta sequences. Identical CDR3 protein sequences are pooled into one entry, listed with their most common genes and DNA. The V and J calls and clone size come from TCRdb's table, not from the authors' own analysis. This sample lists 70,000 to 100,000 distinct CDR3 sequences; less than 15% were detected once. 25% to 35% of the sample comes from the top ten.

Ficoll-Paque density gradient centrifugation was used to isolate PBMCs. Per the germline V gene, SNHLY is the CDR1 and FYNNEI is the CDR2. Its CDR3 holds 12 amino acids, cysteine through phenylalanine. The retained sequence is limited to the CDR3, 36 bases, with the frame set at the first base. A remark on this clonotype: What antigen it recognizes has not been identified. The junction departs from the called germline gene at one end, perhaps through a read error.

The source is an adult woman who had mild COVID-19 (a few samples of this study predate the infection). The sample titles of this study are shuffled in the database, so cell type and time point are left out; the donor was told from shared clones. The specimen was PBMCs or a T cell subset sorted from them (not recorded which). The chain is made from TRBV2 and TRBJ2-5; TRBD2 might be the D gene, on 6 matching bases. The DNA is as follows: TGCAGGGAGGCCCGCCCAGCAAAAACCCAGTACTTC. This gives the protein CREARPAKTQYF.